Shown below are 5 T cell receptor beta chains from a single sample sequenced in a study of T cell repertoires in cytomegalovirus infection. Using its own MiXCR run on the reads, TCRdb lists one record per CDR3 protein. The data hold approximately 150,000 distinct CDR3 sequences, with about a fifth observed a single time. These receptors have no identified antigens. The material was CD8+ T cells from cultured PBMCs, obtained from culture after CMV antigen stimulation. The source of these receptors is a human donor in good health (CMV status not recorded). Some clones in this sample may be carry-over from other donors' samples.

The rearrangement joins TRBV7-9 to TRBJ1-1; D is unclear. This CDR3 contains 17 residues. Germline CDR1 and CDR2: SEHNR and FQNEAQ (reference sequence). V lost 7 bases, J lost 0 bases, and 21 bases lay in between. Here the CDR3 reads CASTPPVSTQMNTEAFF. In DNA, the CDR3 is TGTGCCAGCACCCCGCCTGTGAGTACGCAGATGAACACTGAAGCTTTCTTT.

At least ten counts were recorded for this clonotype. V usage is TRBV12-3 or TRBV12-4 and J usage is TRBJ2-7; 13 bases are shared with TRBD2. CDR3 length equals 20 residues. V lost 6 bases and J lost 0; bases outside the gene matches: 17. Here the CDR3 reads CASSYPSGTSGVLLSYEQYF. As DNA, the CDR3 is TGTGCCAGCAGCTACCCTTCCGGGACTAGCGGGGTCCTGCTCTCCTACGAGCAGTACTTC.

The chain links TRBV12-3 or TRBV12-4 to TRBJ1-2, with D unclear. There are 19 residues in the CDR3. Trimming shortened V by 1 base and J by 4 bases, and 25 bases separated the two germline ends. CDR3 protein: CASSLVVPHPVLTSYGYTF. The CDR3 nucleotides are TGTGCCAGCAGTTTAGTAGTTCCCCACCCGGTGCTTACTAGCTATGGCTACACCTTC.

This clonotype is deemed medium-sized. J is TRBJ2-5 and V is TRBV7-9, with D perhaps TRBD1 or TRBD2 (5 bases each). Deletions cut 5 bases from V and 2 bases from J, with 12 bases between. Per germline, CDR1 SEHNR and CDR2 FQNEAQ (reference sequence). This CDR3 spans 14 amino acids. CDR3 region: CASSPQEVQETQYF. CDR3 nucleotides: TGTGCCAGCAGCCCACAGGAGGTGCAAGAGACCCAGTACTTC.

The chain uses TRBV27 and TRBJ2-6; the D gene is possibly TRBD1 (5 bases). V lost 5 bases to trimming and J lost 0 bases, with 23 bases between them. The CDR3 totals 20 residues. Germline CDR1 is MNHEY and CDR2 is SMNVEV (reference sequence). CDR3 in amino acids: CASSPQGVRGSFSGANVLTF. Here the CDR3 DNA reads TGTGCCAGCAGTCCGCAAGGGGTAAGGGGTTCTTTCTCTGGGGCCAACGTCCTGACTTTC. The full variable domain, completed using reference TRBV27 and TRBJ2-6, is EAQVTQNPRYLITVTGKKLTVTCSQNMNHEYMSWYRQDPGLGLRQIYYSMNVEVTDKGDVPEGYKVSRKEKRNFPLILESPSPNQTSLYFCASSPQGVRGSFSGANVLTFGAGSRLTVL.